Listed below are T cell receptor beta chains from one sample, sequenced in a study of T cell repertoires in cytomegalovirus infection. Using its own MiXCR run on the reads, TCRdb lists one record per CDR3 protein. The sample gives about 740,000 distinct CDR3 sequences, roughly 33% of which show up once; about 18% is in the top ten. No antigens are known for them. Sequenced here: cultured PBMCs, sampled from culture after CMV antigen stimulation. These receptors were collected from a human donor in good health (CMV status not recorded). Some clones in this sample may be carry-over from other donors' samples. Both conserved end residues are part of each CDR3. A D gene is named only where the DNA matches it firmly. Some rows have no size entry. The others give once, few or many, or a class for an expanded clone.

clone size: once
D gene: .
J gene: TRBJ2-1
V gene: TRBV20-1
CDR3 DNA: TGCAGTGCTAGAATGACGGCTAATGAGCAGTTCTTC
CDR3 protein: CSARMTANEQFF

clone size: few
D gene: .
J gene: TRBJ1-2
V gene: TRBV12-3/TRBV12-4
CDR3 DNA: TGTGCCAGCAGGTCCAGGGGTGGCTACACCTTC
CDR3 protein: CASRSRGGYTF

clone size: few
D gene: .
J gene: TRBJ1-2
V gene: TRBV20-1
CDR3 DNA: TGCAGTGCTAGCGATGGGTTGGGCGAGATTGGCTACACCTTC
CDR3 protein: CSASDGLGEIGYTF

clone size: .
D gene: TRBD1
J gene: TRBJ1-4
V gene: TRBV6-1
CDR3 DNA: TGTGCCAGCAGTCGGGGACAGGGGGAAAAACTGTTTTTT
CDR3 protein: CASSRGQGEKLFF

clone size: .
D gene: TRBD1
J gene: TRBJ1-4
V gene: TRBV4-2
CDR3 DNA: TGTGCCAGCAGCCAAGACACAGGGGGATTGGGAGAAAAACTGTTTTTT
CDR3 protein: CASSQDTGGLGEKLFF

clone size: few
D gene: .
J gene: TRBJ1-5
V gene: TRBV12-5
CDR3 DNA: TGTGCTAGTGGTTTTGGGCAACAGCCCCAGCATTTT
CDR3 protein: CASGFGQQPQHF

clone size: few
D gene: .
J gene: TRBJ1-1
V gene: TRBV6-5
CDR3 DNA: TGTGCCAGCAGGGATCCCAGGGCGAACACTGAAGCTTTCTTT
CDR3 protein: CASRDPRANTEAFF

clone size: few
D gene: .
J gene: TRBJ1-5
V gene: TRBV5-6
CDR3 DNA: TGTGCCAGCAGCTTCGGGACTACACCTCAGCCCCAGCATTTT
CDR3 protein: CASSFGTTPQPQHF

clone size: .
D gene: .
J gene: TRBJ2-5
V gene: TRBV20-1
CDR3 DNA: TGCAGTGCTAGAGATTATCAGACAGCTTACCAAGAGACCCAGTACTTC
CDR3 protein: CSARDYQTAYQETQYF

clone size: .
D gene: .
J gene: TRBJ1-2
V gene: TRBV12-3/TRBV12-4
CDR3 DNA: TGTGCCAGCAGTTTCGGGCGCCACTATGGCTACACCTTC
CDR3 protein: CASSFGRHYGYTF

clone size: .
D gene: .
J gene: TRBJ1-5
V gene: TRBV4-1
CDR3 DNA: TGCGCCAGCAGCCCTACAGGGTCCTATCAGCCCCAGCATTTT
CDR3 protein: CASSPTGSYQPQHF

clone size: few
D gene: TRBD1
J gene: TRBJ1-5
V gene: TRBV29-1
CDR3 DNA: TGCAGCGTTGGACAGGGGATCGATCAGCCCCAGCATTTT
CDR3 protein: CSVGQGIDQPQHF

clone size: .
D gene: .
J gene: TRBJ2-6
V gene: TRBV19
CDR3 DNA: TGTGCCAGTAGTATTGACCTCTCTGGGGCCAACGTCCTGACTTTC
CDR3 protein: CASSIDLSGANVLTF

clone size: few
D gene: .
J gene: TRBJ2-3
V gene: TRBV7-2
CDR3 DNA: TGTGCCAGCAGCCCCCAATCGGCAGATACGCAGTATTTT
CDR3 protein: CASSPQSADTQYF

clone size: .
D gene: TRBD2
J gene: TRBJ2-1
V gene: TRBV4-1
CDR3 DNA: TGCGCCAGCAGCCAAGATGGACGGGAGGACGAGCAGTTCTTC
CDR3 protein: CASSQDGREDEQFF

clone size: few
D gene: .
J gene: TRBJ1-3
V gene: TRBV18
CDR3 DNA: TGTGCCAGCTCACCCGGGGCTTCTGGAAACACCATATATTTT
CDR3 protein: CASSPGASGNTIYF

clone size: few
D gene: TRBD1
J gene: TRBJ1-2
V gene: TRBV7-2
CDR3 DNA: TGTGCCAGCAGCCCCAGGACAGGGGTTGGCTATGGCTACACCTTC
CDR3 protein: CASSPRTGVGYGYTF

clone size: many
D gene: TRBD2
J gene: TRBJ2-7
V gene: TRBV7-2
CDR3 DNA: TGTGCCAGCAGCTTAGCGGGGACTAGCGGCGAGCAGTACTTC
CDR3 protein: CASSLAGTSGEQYF

clone size: .
D gene: .
J gene: TRBJ2-7
V gene: TRBV6-5
CDR3 DNA: TGTGCCAGCAGTTTAACGTTAGCGTACGAGCAGTACTTC
CDR3 protein: CASSLTLAYEQYF

clone size: .
D gene: .
J gene: TRBJ2-1
V gene: TRBV19
CDR3 DNA: TGTGCCAGCCGTGTAGTCGGGGGGCTAGACAATGAGCAGTTCTTC
CDR3 protein: CASRVVGGLDNEQFF

clone size: many
D gene: TRBD2
J gene: TRBJ2-1
V gene: TRBV7-9
CDR3 DNA: TGTGCCAGCAGCCCCCGGCTAGCGGGAGAAAATGAGCAGTTCTTC
CDR3 protein: CASSPRLAGENEQFF

clone size: .
D gene: TRBD2
J gene: TRBJ2-2
V gene: TRBV7-6
CDR3 DNA: TGTGCCAGCAGCTTAGTGCGGGGGGGCGTCGGGGAGCTGTTTTTT
CDR3 protein: CASSLVRGGVGELFF

clone size: .
D gene: .
J gene: TRBJ1-1
V gene: TRBV6-8
CDR3 DNA: TGTGCCAGCTCGGATCAGATGTCGTCTGAAGCTTTCTTT
CDR3 protein: CASSDQMSSEAFF

clone size: .
D gene: .
J gene: TRBJ2-3
V gene: TRBV2
CDR3 DNA: TGTGCCAGCAGTGGACAGATCGCGGATACGCAGTATTTT
CDR3 protein: CASSGQIADTQYF

clone size: few
D gene: .
J gene: TRBJ2-5
V gene: TRBV12-3/TRBV12-4
CDR3 DNA: TGTGCCAGCAGTTTAGGTGGCAGGCCGCAAGAGACCCAGTACTTC
CDR3 protein: CASSLGGRPQETQYF

clone size: .
D gene: .
J gene: TRBJ2-1
V gene: TRBV7-9
CDR3 DNA: TGTGCCAGCAGCCCCAGCAGGGCGGGGAATGAGCAGTTCTTC
CDR3 protein: CASSPSRAGNEQFF

clone size: .
D gene: .
J gene: TRBJ1-1
V gene: TRBV5-6
CDR3 DNA: TGTGCCAGCAGCTCCTGGGGGCGCGGGTCTGAAGCTTTCTTT
CDR3 protein: CASSSWGRGSEAFF

clone size: .
D gene: TRBD1
J gene: TRBJ2-3
V gene: TRBV2
CDR3 DNA: TGTGCCAGCAGTCGGGACAGGATAACAGATACGCAGTATTTT
CDR3 protein: CASSRDRITDTQYF

clone size: .
D gene: TRBD2
J gene: TRBJ2-1
V gene: TRBV12-3/TRBV12-4
CDR3 DNA: TGTGCCAGCGAAAGCGGGACTAGGTACAATGAGCAGTTCTTC
CDR3 protein: CASESGTRYNEQFF

clone size: .
D gene: .
J gene: TRBJ2-3
V gene: TRBV6-6
CDR3 DNA: TGTGCCAGCAGTTACAGGGCTGGAGATACGCAGTATTTT
CDR3 protein: CASSYRAGDTQYF

clone size: .
D gene: .
J gene: TRBJ2-3
V gene: TRBV20-1
CDR3 DNA: TGCAGTGCTTTGGACCCCAAAGGGGATACGCAGTATTTT
CDR3 protein: CSALDPKGDTQYF

clone size: few
D gene: TRBD1
J gene: TRBJ1-6
V gene: TRBV11-1
CDR3 DNA: TGTGCCAGCAGCTTTTCGGGACAGGGTTCACCCCTCCACTTT
CDR3 protein: CASSFSGQGSPLHF

clone size: few
D gene: TRBD1
J gene: TRBJ1-5
V gene: TRBV27
CDR3 DNA: TGTGCCAGCAGTTCCACAGGGGTGGACGATCAGCCCCAGCATTTT
CDR3 protein: CASSSTGVDDQPQHF

clone size: .
D gene: .
J gene: TRBJ2-3
V gene: TRBV29-1
CDR3 DNA: TGCAGCACCCGCGGCGATCCTACTAGCACAGATACGCAGTATTTT
CDR3 protein: CSTRGDPTSTDTQYF

clone size: many
D gene: .
J gene: TRBJ2-7
V gene: TRBV7-2
CDR3 DNA: TGTGCCAGCAGCTTTGGTCCGGGTGACGAGCAGTACTTC
CDR3 protein: CASSFGPGDEQYF

clone size: many
D gene: .
J gene: TRBJ1-4
V gene: TRBV5-8
CDR3 DNA: TGTGCCAGCAGCCCCACCCGGGAAAAACTGTTTTTT
CDR3 protein: CASSPTREKLFF

clone size: .
D gene: .
J gene: TRBJ1-6
V gene: TRBV12-3/TRBV12-4
CDR3 DNA: TGTGCCAGCAGTTTGGGGGGAGAGGAATCACCCCTCCACTTT
CDR3 protein: CASSLGGEESPLHF

clone size: .
D gene: TRBD2
J gene: TRBJ2-3
V gene: TRBV27
CDR3 DNA: TGTGCCAGCAGTTTATCGTCGGCTAGCGGGGGGGCTATATACAGGCAGTATTTT
CDR3 protein: CASSLSSASGGAIYRQYF

clone size: .
D gene: TRBD1
J gene: TRBJ1-4
V gene: TRBV30
CDR3 DNA: TGTGCCTGGAGTGTACAGGGGATACCCGGAGAAAAACTGTTTTTT
CDR3 protein: CAWSVQGIPGEKLFF

clone size: .
D gene: TRBD2
J gene: TRBJ2-1
V gene: TRBV19
CDR3 DNA: TGTGCCAGTAACCCGGTCGGGCTAGCGGGAGTTGAGGGTGAGCAGTTCTTC
CDR3 protein: CASNPVGLAGVEGEQFF

clone size: few
D gene: TRBD2
J gene: TRBJ2-5
V gene: TRBV28
CDR3 DNA: TGTGCCAGCAGCTACCCCCCTAGCGGGGCAGACCAAGAGACCCAGTACTTC
CDR3 protein: CASSYPPSGADQETQYF